This is a list of T cell receptor beta chains from one sample in a study of blood T cell repertoires in COVID-19. The protocol was immunoSEQ multiplex PCR, while the TCRdb copy is restricted to in-frame clones and leaves out a portion. The sample yields hundreds of thousands of clones, 85% to 90% seen once. The sequenced sample was PBMCs or T cells enriched from blood (not recorded which). The receptors shown here come from a woman younger than 30 who had recovered from COVID-19. Both conserved end residues are part of each CDR3. Each record gives: V gene, D gene, J gene, clone size, CDR3 DNA, CDR3 protein. The D gene is left open where the match is weak. Not all rows give a size; the values are once, few, many and, for expanded clones, a class.

V: TRBV9; D: NA; J: TRBJ2-6; size: NA; DNA: TGTGCCAGCAGTGGAGGGGCAACTGGGGCCAACGTCCTGACTTTC; CDR3: CASSGGATGANVLTF
V: TRBV25-1; D: TRBD1; J: TRBJ2-6; size: NA; DNA: TGTGCCAGCAGTGAACGGACAGGGGGCGGTTATGGGGCCAACGTCCTGACTTTC; CDR3: CASSERTGGGYGANVLTF
V: TRBV2; D: NA; J: TRBJ2-5; size: few; DNA: TGTGCCAGCACCGTCGGGGGAGGGACCCAGTACTTC; CDR3: CASTVGGGTQYF
V: TRBV30; D: NA; J: TRBJ2-3; size: NA; DNA: TGTGCCTGGAGCGGTATGGGGGCCACAGATACGCAGTATTTT; CDR3: CAWSGMGATDTQYF
V: TRBV3-1/TRBV3-2; D: TRBD2; J: TRBJ2-5; size: NA; DNA: TGTGCCAGCAGCCTTCACGTAATAGCGGGGGGCCAAGAGACCCAGTACTTC; CDR3: CASSLHVIAGGQETQYF
V: TRBV19; D: NA; J: TRBJ2-1; size: NA; DNA: TGTGCCAGTCAAGGGGGCTCCTACAATGAGCAGTTCTTC; CDR3: CASQGGSYNEQFF
V: TRBV10-1; D: TRBD1; J: TRBJ1-1; size: NA; DNA: TGCGCCAGCAGCCCGGACAGGGTCCCCATGAGGGCTTTCTTT; CDR3: CASSPDRVPMRAFF
V: TRBV28; D: TRBD1; J: TRBJ1-2; size: NA; DNA: TGTGCCAGCAGTTTTGGGGGACAGGGATCTTTAGGCTACACCTTC; CDR3: CASSFGGQGSLGYTF
V: TRBV28; D: NA; J: TRBJ2-1; size: NA; DNA: TGTGCCAGCAGTTTAAAGGGGGGGTACAATGAGCAGTTCTTC; CDR3: CASSLKGGYNEQFF
V: TRBV2; D: NA; J: TRBJ2-1; size: NA; DNA: TGTGCCAGCAGGGGACTGGTGAGCTCCTACAATGAGCAGTTCTTC; CDR3: CASRGLVSSYNEQFF
V: TRBV5-1; D: NA; J: TRBJ1-4; size: NA; DNA: TGCGCCAGCAGCTATGGCCGACTGCCCCCGGAGGACGGAGAAAAACTGTTTTTT; CDR3: CASSYGRLPPEDGEKLFF
V: TRBV6-1; D: TRBD2; J: TRBJ2-3; size: NA; DNA: TGTGCCAGCAGTGAGAAGCGGGGGGGTTATGGCACAGATACGCAGTATTTT; CDR3: CASSEKRGGYGTDTQYF
V: TRBV10-2; D: TRBD2; J: TRBJ2-1; size: NA; DNA: TGCGCCAGCAGCCAAGCCCGGGCTAGCGGAACTTACAATGAGCAGTTCTTC; CDR3: CASSQARASGTYNEQFF